The 17 T cell receptor beta chains below come from one sample, sequenced in a study of blood T cell repertoires in COVID-19. The data were produced by immunoSEQ multiplex PCR, yet TCRdb's version contains in-frame clones alone and is incomplete. The sample has about 250,000 clones, about 86% seen once. Specimen: PBMCs or T cells enriched from blood (not recorded which). These TCRs come from a man between 45 and 60 years old who had recovered from COVID-19.

This clone showed up just once. V gene TRBV27 combines with J gene TRBJ2-3; TRBD1 might be the D (6 bases). Per germline, CDR1 MNHEY and CDR2 SMNVEV (reference sequence). The CDR3 is made up of 13 amino acids. Trimming pared 3 bases from V and 9 bases from J, leaving 13 bases between. The CDR3 loop reads CASSFPTGATQYF. CDR3 nucleotides: TGTGCCAGCAGTTTCCCGACAGGAGCCACGCAGTATTTT.

The chain recombines TRBV11-1 with TRBJ2-3; 7 bases agree with TRBD1. Unmatched junction bases numbered 13, after V lost 5 bases and J lost 5 bases. There are 16 residues in the CDR3. Per the germline V gene, CDR1 is SGHAT and CDR2 is FQDESV (reference sequence). The CDR3: CASSLRTGSWLDTQYF. In nucleotides, the CDR3 is TGTGCCAGCAGCCTAAGGACAGGATCTTGGTTAGATACGCAGTATTTT.

The CDR3 sequence: CASSPAGTTYEQYF. CDR3 sequence (DNA): TGTGCCAGCAGCCCTGCCGGGACTACCTACGAGCAGTACTTC. V and J are TRBV5-4 and TRBJ2-7; 7 bases are shared with TRBD2. J gave up 2 bases and V 4 bases, and 6 bases lay outside the gene matches. The CDR3 contains 14 residues. CDR1 and CDR2 from the germline V gene are SGHNT and YYREEE (reference sequence).

The rearrangement joins TRBV29-1 to TRBJ2-5, with D tentatively TRBD2 (6 bases). In germline, CDR1 is SQVTM, CDR2 ANQGSEA. Trimming took off 1 base at V and 1 base at J, with 16 bases between the two ends. The CDR3 loop spans 16 amino acids. CDR3 loop: CSVEGGIAESQETQYF. The CDR3 coding sequence is TGCAGCGTTGAAGGGGGGATAGCGGAATCCCAAGAGACCCAGTACTTC.

Concerning this clone itself: Within the sample, other DNA sequences also encode this same CDR3. In DNA form, the CDR3 reads TGTGCCAGCAGTCTCTCGACAGGGGGCGGAGAGACCCAGTACTTC. Translated, it gives CASSLSTGGGETQYF. The chain links TRBV11-2 to TRBJ2-5; TRBD1 agrees at 10 bases. Per germline, CDR1 SGHAT and CDR2 FQNNGV. The CDR3 sequence is 15 residues long. J lost 4 bases, V lost 6 bases, and 8 bases had no gene match.

This clone was seen only once. The rearrangement uses TRBV5-1 and TRBJ2-7; no definite D call. Germline CDR1 and CDR2: SGHRS and YFSETQ. The length of the CDR3 is 13 residues. V lost 5 bases and J 0 bases, leaving 9 bases between the germline ends. CDR3 DNA sequence: TGCGCCAGCAGGCCAGGAAACTCCTACGAGCAGTACTTC. Protein product: CASRPGNSYEQYF.

V is TRBV27 and J is TRBJ1-1; 9 bases fit TRBD1. V lost 4 bases, J lost 4 bases, and 4 bases stayed unmatched. The CDR3 consists of 14 residues. In germline, CDR1 is MNHEY, CDR2 SMNVEV (reference sequence). CDR3 amino acids: CASSWGTGRTEAFF. CDR3 DNA sequence: TGTGCCAGCAGTTGGGGGACAGGGCGCACTGAAGCTTTCTTT.

This chain links TRBV5-1 with TRBJ2-2; TRBD1 matches at 10 bases. V lost 2 bases to trimming and J lost 2 bases; unmatched junction nucleotides: 9. Germline V gives CDR1 SGHRS, CDR2 YFSETQ. The length of the CDR3 is 18 residues. The CDR3 spells CASSFSSRQGANTGELFF. The CDR3 region has the DNA TGCGCCAGCAGCTTTTCTAGTCGACAGGGGGCAAACACCGGGGAGCTGTTTTTT.

This chain uses TRBV28 with TRBJ2-7; 8 bases match TRBD1. In germline, CDR1 is MDHEN, CDR2 SYDVKM. The V gene end was trimmed by 6 bases and the J gene end by 1 base; junction bases not matched to a gene: 11. The CDR3 is 16 residues long. The CDR3 spells CASSQVSGQASYEQYF. The DNA of the CDR3 is TGTGCCAGCAGCCAGGTGTCGGGACAGGCGTCCTACGAGCAGTACTTC.

The chain recombines TRBV5-1 with TRBJ2-7, with TRBD2 identical over 8 bases. The CDR3 totals 15 residues. Germline CDR1 reads SGHRS; CDR2 reads YFSETQ. Trimming took 0 bases from V and 5 from J; bases not matched to a gene: 7. CDR3 region: CASSLGGTSPNEQYF. The CDR3 region has the DNA TGCGCCAGCAGCTTGGGGGGGACTAGTCCGAACGAGCAGTACTTC. The full variable domain, completed using reference TRBV5-1 and TRBJ2-7, is KAGVTQTPRYLIKTRGQQVTLSCSPISGHRSVSWYQQTPGQGLQFLFEYFSETQRNKGNFPGRFSGRQFSNSRSEMNVSTLELGDSALYLCASSLGGTSPNEQYFGPGTRLTVT.

The chain carries TRBV5-1 and TRBJ2-6; 9 bases match TRBD1. The CDR3 has 16 residues. The J segment lost 0 bases and the V segment lost 5 bases, leaving 3 bases of the junction unmatched. The germline V gene has CDR1 SGHRS and CDR2 YFSETQ. In DNA, the CDR3 is TGCGCCAGCAGACAGGGGGCTTTCTCTGGGGCCAACGTCCTGACTTTC. Translating gives CASRQGAFSGANVLTF.

The rearrangement uses TRBV5-1 and TRBJ2-1, with D unresolved. Trimming stripped 0 bases from V and 2 bases from J, with 6 bases between. The CDR3 is made up of 14 amino acids. Looked up from germline, CDR1 is SGHRS and CDR2 is YFSETQ. This CDR3 is CASSLEIAYNEQFF. The CDR3 DNA is TGCGCCAGCAGCTTGGAGATAGCCTACAATGAGCAGTTCTTC.

This sequence joins TRBV19 and TRBJ2-1; the D gene is possibly TRBD2 (6 bases). V lost 5 bases, J lost 10 bases, and 18 bases lay in between. CDR3 length equals 14 residues. Looked up from germline, CDR1 is LNHDA and CDR2 is SQIVND (reference sequence). The DNA of the CDR3 is TGTGCCAGTAGTCCGCCCGTTAGCGGAAACGAGCAGTTCTTC. It codes for CASSPPVSGNEQFF.

In this sample, this clone turned up a few times. V usage is TRBV7-9 and J usage is TRBJ2-3; 9 bases match TRBD2. The CDR3 is 11 amino acids. Per germline, CDR1 SEHNR and CDR2 FQNEAQ (reference sequence). The V segment lost 5 bases and the J segment 13 bases; nucleotides outside the gene matches: 4. CDR3 in DNA: TGTGCCAGCAGCCCGGGGACTAGCAAGTATTTT. Its protein product is CASSPGTSKYF.

This rearrangement joins TRBV6-4 to TRBJ1-5; 8 nucleotides line up with TRBD1. With 5 bases clipped from V and 0 bases from J, the junction kept 3 bases outside the gene matches. This CDR3 spans 15 amino acids. CDR1 and CDR2 (germline): MRHNA, SNTAGT. Written as DNA, the CDR3 is TGTGCCAGCAGTTTGACAGGGGATAGCAATCAGCCCCAGCATTTT. Protein sequence: CASSLTGDSNQPQHF.

Turning to this clone: Compared with germline, one end of the junction differs, possibly owing to a read error. The chain recombines TRBV7-8 with TRBJ2-1; unclear D gene. The CDR3 runs 11 residues. Germline CDR1 and CDR2: SGHVS and FQNEAQ. CDR3 sequence: CASSLEEAPVF. CDR3 in DNA: TGTGCCAGCAGCTTAGAAGAGGCCCCGGTCTTC.

This clone was observed a few times. The chain employs TRBV29-1 and TRBJ1-2, with a possible D match to TRBD1 (5 bases). Germline assignment: CDR1 SQVTM and CDR2 ANQGSEA. The CDR3 is made up of 14 amino acids. Trimming removed 6 bases from V and 3 bases from J, with 17 bases in between. The CDR3 sequence: CSVQGEGNDYGYTF. The CDR3 coding sequence is TGCAGCGTCCAGGGCGAAGGGAACGACTATGGCTACACCTTC.